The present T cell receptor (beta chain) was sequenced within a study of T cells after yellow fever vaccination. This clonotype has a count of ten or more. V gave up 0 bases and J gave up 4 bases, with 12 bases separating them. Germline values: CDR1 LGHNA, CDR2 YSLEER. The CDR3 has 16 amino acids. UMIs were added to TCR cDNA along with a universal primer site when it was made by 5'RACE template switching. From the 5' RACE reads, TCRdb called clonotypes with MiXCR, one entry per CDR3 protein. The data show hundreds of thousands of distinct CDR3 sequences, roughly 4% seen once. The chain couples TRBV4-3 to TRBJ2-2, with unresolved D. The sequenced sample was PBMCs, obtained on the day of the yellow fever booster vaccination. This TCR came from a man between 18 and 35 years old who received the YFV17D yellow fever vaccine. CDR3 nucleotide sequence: TGCGCCAGCAGCCAAGATTACGGGTTTTTCACCGGGGAGCTGTTTTTT. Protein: CASSQDYGFFTGELFF.